This TCR beta chain was recovered during a study of T cells in tuberculosis. The wider study: A South African cohort included IGRA-negative adolescents, latently infected IGRA-positive adolescents and adults with active tuberculosis. General study points: Smaller distances to GMM-specific TCRs suggested their expansion in active tuberculosis.

V dropped 1 base and J dropped 4; count of bases not matched to a gene: 11. Germline CDR1 is MGHRA and CDR2 is YSYEKL. The CDR3 is 17 amino acids. Libraries were prepared by immunoSEQ multiplex PCR; TCRdb keeps only in-frame clonotypes and omits some of them. Counted here are 29,000 or so clones, about 90% occurring once; the ten biggest clones make up 5.5% to 8%. Time point specified: new active TB diagnosis, blood taken before or within 7 days of starting treatment. Each patient had positive sputum smear microscopy and/or positive culture. On average about 100,000 T cells per donor were immunosequenced. Turning to this clone: Its cognate antigen is unknown.

This chain links TRBV4-1 with TRBJ1-2; 8 nucleotides match TRBD1. Source: PBMCs, taken at tuberculosis diagnosis. This clonotype was obtained from an adult with tuberculosis. As DNA, the CDR3 is TGCGCCAGCAGCCAAGTGGACAGGGCCAGGTACGGCTATGGCTACACCTTC. It encodes CASSQVDRARYGYGYTF.